The T cell receptor (beta chain) under discussion was sequenced for a study of blood T cell repertoires in COVID-19 (dated by TCRdb to 2018 to 2021). For the study in its entirety: Samples from collaborators originated in the United States, Italy and Spain and spanned both the acute and convalescent phases of COVID-19. HLA class I and class II types, where available, came from metadata supplied by the sample provider rather than from assay-based typing. Deeply sampled blood TCRbeta repertoires from subjects exposed to, actively infected with, or recovered from COVID-19 were included in the dataset. Samples came from the ongoing ImmuneRACE study (first 160 participants) plus 1,254 subjects from 6 global collaborators. The repertoires were released in a freely available public database intended as a resource for research on the immune response to SARS-CoV-2. The sample metadata nearly always contained a de-identified subject ID, COVID-19 status, age in years and sex. The material from the prospective study consisted of cDNA or gDNA derived from T cells, B-cell-depleted T cells, or PBMCs.

This clone was recorded once. No antigen is known for it. Base qualities are missing; no much larger clone stands one base away. General findings and caveats noted by the study authors: The quantity of clinical and demographic metadata differed by source and by participant and was supplied without curation.

TCRbeta CDR3 regions were amplified from genomic DNA using the immunoSEQ Assay, a bias-controlled multiplex PCR. The study's own analysis went as follows. The number of nucleated cells in each sample was estimated from the amplification of reference gene primers within the assay. To quantify the absolute abundance of each unique TCRbeta CDR3 rearrangement, sequence reads were collapsed and filtered. For each sample, productive Simpson clonality was calculated as the square root of Simpson's diversity index across productive rearrangements. The clones in this table, taken by TCRdb from immuneACCESS, are in-frame only. Not every clone is retained; where verified, under half of the shortfall comes from an unresolved V gene, and the cause of the rest is unknown. That table furnishes V, J and clone size, whereas the DNA furnished D and trimming. The sample has 300,000 to 450,000 clones on record, 80% to 90% of them singletons. The ten largest clones add up to about 1% of the sample.

Relative to germline, V is missing 2 bases and J is missing 7 bases, with 3 bases of the junction outside any gene match. The CDR3 contains 15 residues, cysteine and phenylalanine counted. The CDR3 DNA has 45 bases and is translated from base 1. The CDR1 and CDR2 encoded by the germline V gene (reference sequence) are LGHDT and YNNKEL. In the prospective study, participants were about 18 to 95 years old, resided in about two dozen geographic areas of the United States, and were enrolled through a virtual design. To assign participants to cohorts, the prospective study relied on clinical history that participants themselves reported in a screening survey and a study questionnaire. ImmuneRACE Cohort 3 recovered participants were defined by two consecutive negative NP/OP PCR tests, healthcare professional clearance, or symptom resolution. In the prospective study, mobile phlebotomists collected whole blood, serum and a nasopharyngeal or oropharyngeal swab from each participant. Prospective study participants could optionally give additional blood draws and questionnaires over an approximately two-month period. Prospective study blood samples were shipped either frozen or at room temperature before DNA extraction.

The sequence is built from TRBV3-1 (or the pseudogene TRBV3-2) and TRBJ1-6; 9 central nucleotides agree with TRBD1. Material: PBMCs or T cells enriched from blood (not recorded which). The sequence was collected from a man aged 18 to 35 who had recovered from COVID-19. The CDR3 sequence is CASSQLGQGNSPLHF. DNA sequence: TGTGCCAGCAGCCAATTGGGACAGGGAAATTCACCCCTCCACTTT.